Shown below are 18 T cell receptor beta chains from a single sample sequenced in a study of post-analysis software for immune sequencing data. Study-wide findings and caveats: Patients showed TRBV5-6, TRBV5-1 and TRBV20-1 among four to six TRBV segments more frequent than in controls.

No antigen has been assigned to these receptors. Included in the TCR beta cDNA libraries were unique molecular identifiers. Via MiXCR, TCRdb re-called the PCR reads, giving one row per CDR3 protein. The sample holds fewer than 850,000 distinct CDR3 sequences, less than 35% seen once. The material sequenced was blood. These receptor sequences come from a girl aged 5-17 years with multiple sclerosis.

V usage is TRBV12-5 and J usage is TRBJ1-1; 9 bases line up with TRBD1. The CDR3 consists of 14 residues. Trimming at V came to 6 bases and at J to 1 base, leaving 3 bases not matched to a gene. Germline CDR1 is LGHNT and CDR2 is FRNRAP. The CDR3, as DNA: TGTGCTAGTGGCCTGACAGGGGGGAACACTGAAGCTTTCTTT. Its protein product is CASGLTGGNTEAFF.

CDR3 sequence: CSARDFSGADRGVGGSYNEQFF. The CDR3, as DNA: TGCAGTGCTAGAGATTTTTCGGGGGCGGATAGGGGGGTGGGGGGCTCCTACAATGAGCAGTTCTTC. The chain combines TRBV20-1 with TRBJ2-1; D may be TRBD1 or TRBD2 (6 bases each). V lost 0 bases and J lost 0, with 30 bases in between. This CDR3 comprises 22 residues. The V gene's germline CDR1 is DFQATT and CDR2 SNEGSKA (reference sequence).

V and J are TRBV5-1 and TRBJ1-2; D is undetermined. The CDR3 consists of 13 residues. Germline CDR1 and CDR2: SGHRS and YFSETQ. Trimming took off 1 base at V and 3 bases at J, with 7 bases between the two ends. In DNA, the CDR3 is TGCGCCAGCAGCTTGAACAGAGACTATGGCTACACCTTC. As protein: CASSLNRDYGYTF.

In its sample, this clonotype was seen a few times. The chain recombines TRBV20-1 with TRBJ1-2; TRBD1 matches 9 bases. Per the germline V gene, CDR1 is DFQATT and CDR2 is SNEGSKA (reference sequence). CDR3 size: 15 residues. The junction had 12 bases not matched to a gene; V was cut back by 2 bases and J by 8 bases. The CDR3 region has the DNA TGCAGTGCTAGATGGCGGGACAGGGACAGTCTCGGCTACACCTTC. This codes for CSARWRDRDSLGYTF.

This clonotype was seen more than once but under ten times. This chain links TRBV2 with TRBJ2-5; D gene ambiguous. The J call could be wrong; TRBJ2-7 is a better fit for the DNA end. The CDR3 totals 18 residues. CDR1 and CDR2 (germline): SNHLY, FYNNEI. This chain's CDR3 is CASSEALPIQRLVHEQYF. For the CDR3, the DNA is TGTGCCAGCAGTGAAGCGCTTCCTATCCAGCGTCTGGTCCACGAGCAGTACTTC.

The chain is built from TRBV28 and TRBJ2-5, with unresolved D. This CDR3 comprises 16 residues. Germline loops: CDR1 MDHEN, CDR2 SYDVKM. V was shortened by 4 bases and J by 1 base, with 16 bases between the two germline ends. The CDR3: CASSSRKPPSQETQYF. Written as DNA, the CDR3 is TGTGCCAGCAGTTCCCGTAAGCCGCCCTCCCAAGAGACCCAGTACTTC.

This clonotype has more than one count but fewer than ten. The chain couples TRBV5-1 to TRBJ2-1, with a possible D match to TRBD1 (5 bases). CDR3 length equals 14 residues. Between the trimmed V and J ends, which lost 4 bases and 7 bases, there was a span of 15 bases. Germline V CDR1 and CDR2: SGHRS, YFSETQ. The CDR3 DNA is TGCGCCAGCAGCCCGCAGACAGCTAGGAATGAGCAGTTCTTC. Amino acid sequence: CASSPQTARNEQFF.

Notes on this clonotype: Sequence at one end of the junction differs from germline and may be a read error. The V and J genes are TRBV29-1 and TRBJ1-2; TRBD1 matches at 9 bases. Germline CDR1 SQVTM, CDR2 ANQGSEA. The CDR3 has 16 residues. The CDR3 is CSVEEWGQGLNYDYTF. The DNA for the CDR3 is TGCAGCGTTGAAGAATGGGGACAGGGTCTAAACTATGACTACACCTTC.

In this sample, this clonotype turned up once. The V gene is TRBV4-3, the J gene TRBJ2-2; a possible D gene is TRBD2 (6 bases). The V end lost 0 bases, the J end lost 1 base, and 9 bases lay between the germline ends. Looked up from germline, CDR1 is LGHNA and CDR2 is YSLEER. CDR3 size: 16 residues. CDR3 amino acids: CASSQEVGGNTGELFF. CDR3 DNA: TGCGCCAGCAGCCAAGAGGTCGGGGGGAACACCGGGGAGCTGTTTTTT.

There are a few counts of this clonotype. This chain connects TRBV7-2 to TRBJ2-4; 7 nucleotides align to TRBD1. The V gene's germline CDR1 is SGHTA and CDR2 FQGNSA. V was pared by 2 bases and J by 7 bases, with 20 bases of the junction left unmatched. The CDR3 length is 19 residues. The CDR3 nucleotides are TGTGCCAGCAGCTTAATTCCCTTAACCTACAGGGGCCAGGGGAACATTCAGTACTTC. It encodes CASSLIPLTYRGQGNIQYF.

This clonotype was detected ten times or more. The J gene is TRBJ2-3, the V gene TRBV5-5; 12 nucleotides align to TRBD2. Unmatched junction bases numbered 6, after V lost 4 bases and J lost 6 bases. Germline V lookup: CDR1 SGHKS, CDR2 YYEKEE (reference sequence). The CDR3 loop spans 15 amino acids. CDR3 sequence reads: CASSPRTSGTDTQYF. CDR3 DNA: TGTGCCAGCAGCCCGAGGACTAGCGGGACCGATACGCAGTATTTT.

The V call is TRBV6-2 or TRBV6-3, the J call TRBJ1-2, with 7 nucleotides matching TRBD1. From germline, CDR1 is MNHEY and CDR2 SVGEGT. Trimming took 2 bases from V and 7 from J; bases not matched to a gene: 13. This CDR3 is built from 16 residues. CDR3 nucleotide sequence: TGTGCCAGCAGTTACCCTCCCGGACAGGAGAGAAGTGGCTACACCTTC. Its protein is CASSYPPGQERSGYTF.

There are a few counts of this clonotype. The chain couples TRBV18 to TRBJ2-2; 8 bases are a match to TRBD1. V lost 1 base, J lost 5 bases, and 9 bases stayed unmatched. The CDR3 is 17 residues long. Germline V gene lookup returns CDR1 KGHSH and CDR2 LQKENI. The CDR3 region has the DNA TGTGCCAGCTCACCACTAGGGCAGGGGGCGCGGACCGGGGAGCTGTTTTTT. It is translated as CASSPLGQGARTGELFF.

The table lists this clonotype with a few counts. The chain has TRBV6-1 and TRBJ2-6, with TRBD1 matching 7 bases. The CDR3 runs 17 residues. The J segment lost 2 bases and the V segment lost 6 bases, leaving 10 bases of the junction unmatched. Germline values: CDR1 MNHNS, CDR2 SASEGT. DNA of the CDR3: TGTGCCAGCAGACCAGACAGGGTCCTCACTGGGGCCAACGTCCTGACTTTC. This translates into CASRPDRVLTGANVLTF.

This chain links TRBV29-1 with TRBJ2-3; no reliable D call. The CDR3 spans 15 residues. Trimming removed 7 bases at V and 4 bases at J, with 21 bases between. The germline CDR1 and CDR2 sequences are SQVTM and ANQGSEA. CDR3: CSAFTDSLVSDTQYF. The CDR3 DNA reads as TGCAGCGCCTTTACAGATAGTCTTGTATCAGATACGCAGTATTTT.

This chain links TRBV18 with TRBJ2-5; D is uncertain. Trimming removed 3 bases from V and 6 bases from J, with 11 bases in between. This CDR3 is 13 amino acids long. The germline CDR1 and CDR2 sequences are KGHSH and LQKENI. In DNA, the CDR3 is TGTGCCAGCTCACCCCTGGCCGCGCAGACCCAGTACTTC. Protein: CASSPLAAQTQYF.

This clonotype showed up many times. The CDR3 protein is CSALTLTQETQYF. The CDR3 DNA sequence: TGCAGTGCCCTGACACTTACACAAGAGACCCAGTACTTC. The chain links TRBV20-1 to TRBJ2-5; no reliable D call. The CDR3 consists of 13 residues. Trimming took 6 bases from V and 2 from J, leaving 13 bases between them. Germline CDR1 reads DFQATT; CDR2 reads SNEGSKA (reference sequence).

There are a few counts of this clonotype. J is TRBJ2-3 and V is TRBV20-1; the match to TRBD2 covers 11 bases. The junction had 4 bases not matched to a gene; V was cut back by 0 bases and J by 2 bases. Germline CDR1 DFQATT, CDR2 SNEGSKA (reference sequence). The CDR3 spans 16 residues. CDR3 nucleotide sequence: TGCAGTGCTAGAGACGGGACTAGCGGATCCACAGATACGCAGTATTTT. Amino acid sequence: CSARDGTSGSTDTQYF.